This TCR beta chain was found in a study of Tregs in tolerant kidney transplant recipients (dated by TCRdb to about 2019). Study-wide context: Before combined kidney and bone marrow transplantation, this study identified donor-specific regulatory T cells using TCRbeta sequencing and then followed those same cells after transplant. TCRbeta repertoire sequencing was used in a few healthy controls to compare several ways of expanding Tregs specific for an allogeneic donor.

The paper's findings and limits, for the study overall: Biological reproducibility was not examined directly, but technical replication error appeared to be minimal. The study was limited by small patient numbers, and the findings need validation in larger populations and under other immunosuppression protocols. Expanding Tregs with activated donor B cells appeared to identify the most biologically relevant and donor-specific TCRbeta repertoire.

Concerning this clone itself: Its antigen has not been determined. Per-base quality was not reported, and no clone a single base away is much larger than it.

Genomic DNA was extracted from sorted cells with the QIAGEN DNeasy Blood and Tissue Kit for TCRbeta CDR3 sequencing. High-throughput TCRbeta CDR3 sequencing was carried out commercially through immunoSEQ, with PCR amplification with bias correction and internal controls included. For the original study's pipeline: A unique productive TCRbeta sequence was defined by the CDR3 nucleotide sequence when primers matched, and otherwise by the CDR3 amino acid sequence together with the Vbeta and Jbeta genes. Sorting error was corrected by removing sequences shared between sorted populations at a frequency ratio of 2:1 or less, and the remaining shared sequences were assigned to the higher population. Donor-reactive sequences were defined as at least 5-fold expanded in CFSE-low cells versus unstimulated cells, with frequency of at least 0.01% in CFSE-low cells. Repertoire divergence was quantified by Jensen-Shannon divergence using the top 100 TCRbeta sequences ranked by frequency. For samples with multiple sequencing runs, sorting error was corrected in each run separately before the runs were combined. This immuneACCESS table, as held by TCRdb, lists in-frame sequences with V and J called but not all clones. Of the missing ones, under half trace to an unresolved V gene in checked studies; the others have no known cause. V, J and clone size reflect that table, while D and trimming were determined from the DNA. The table for this sample lists roughly 70,000 clones; 84% of them were counted only once. Clones ranked in the top ten supply roughly 4.9% of the sample.

The V and J ends are trimmed by 0 bases and 12 bases, leaving 15 bases between them. Looking up the germline V gene yields CDR1 KGHSH and CDR2 LQKENI. The CDR3 starts with the cysteine, ends with the phenylalanine, and has 14 residues. The CDR3 DNA has 42 bases and is translated from base 1. Unstimulated Tregs (CD4+CD25+CD127-), CD4+ non-Tregs (CD4+CD25-), CD4 and CD8 cells were FACS-sorted from thawed PBMCs. Healthy control blood was obtained either as purchased buffy coats or from healthy volunteers. Healthy control blood was separated into PBMCs by Ficoll density gradient and cryopreserved, and patient PBMCs were collected both before and after transplant.

This receptor was identified in a human donor in good health. The chain uses TRBV18 and TRBJ2-1; a weak D assignment points to TRBD1 (5 bases agree). The source material was CD4+ T cells from blood. The CDR3 corresponds to CASSPPVQGSGQFF. Here is the DNA: TGTGCCAGCTCACCACCAGTGCAGGGTTCGGGGCAGTTCTTC.